This section outlines one T cell receptor beta chain sequence together with its context. Clones were read by immunoSEQ multiplex PCR, and TCRdb kept only the in-frame ones, dropping some. The sample has roughly 150,000 clones, 88% seen once. This CDR3 contains 16 residues. Trimming shortened V by 1 base and J by 7 bases, and 17 bases separated the two germline ends. CDR1 is PRHDT and CDR2 is FYEKMQ in the germline V gene (reference sequence). This sample stems from a study of control samples from healthy donors and cancer patients. The chain employs TRBV13 and TRBJ2-1; no clear D gene. This receptor was obtained from a young man in good health. Material: blood. The CDR3: CASSLVRRSLFNEQFF. The CDR3 nucleotides read TGTGCCAGCAGCTTAGTACGACGTAGTCTGTTTAATGAGCAGTTCTTC.